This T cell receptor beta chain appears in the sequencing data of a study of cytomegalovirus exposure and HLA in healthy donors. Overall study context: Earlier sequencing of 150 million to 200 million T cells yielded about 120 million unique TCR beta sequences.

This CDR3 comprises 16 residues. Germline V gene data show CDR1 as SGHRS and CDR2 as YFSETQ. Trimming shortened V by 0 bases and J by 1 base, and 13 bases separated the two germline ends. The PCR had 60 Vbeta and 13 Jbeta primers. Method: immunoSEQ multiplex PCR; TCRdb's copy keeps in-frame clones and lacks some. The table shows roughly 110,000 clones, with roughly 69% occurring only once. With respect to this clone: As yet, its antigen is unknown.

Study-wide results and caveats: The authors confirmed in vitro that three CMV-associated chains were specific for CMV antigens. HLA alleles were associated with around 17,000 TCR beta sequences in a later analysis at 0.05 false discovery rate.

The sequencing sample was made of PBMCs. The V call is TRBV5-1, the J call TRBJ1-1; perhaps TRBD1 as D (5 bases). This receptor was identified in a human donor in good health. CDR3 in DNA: TGCGCCAGCAGCTTGGATCCTTGGGGGGGGAACACTGAAGCTTTCTTT. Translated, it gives CASSLDPWGGNTEAFF. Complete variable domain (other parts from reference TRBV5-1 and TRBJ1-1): KAGVTQTPRYLIKTRGQQVTLSCSPISGHRSVSWYQQTPGQGLQFLFEYFSETQRNKGNFPGRFSGRQFSNSRSEMNVSTLELGDSALYLCASSLDPWGGNTEAFFGQGTRLTVV.